The 17 T cell receptor beta chains given below trace back to one sample, sequenced in a study of regulatory T cells in long-lasting Graves disease. Arm-PCR with iRepertoire HTBI primers amplified the CDR3 regions for these TCR beta libraries. One entry per CDR3 protein results from TCRdb running MiXCR on the multiplex PCR reads. The table lists about 450,000 distinct CDR3 sequences, 23% of them singletons. The time point: persistent/refractory GD, antithyroid drugs over 5 years with positive TRAb. Preparation of the TCR library used RNA extracted from PBMCs. Sequencing used peripheral blood mononuclear cells (PBMCs), obtained when the disease was refractory, from a patient treated with antithyroid drugs. Receptors originate from a female donor with Graves disease.

The chain combines TRBV29-1 with TRBJ1-1; TRBD1 might be the D (5 bases). CDR1 and CDR2 from the germline V gene are SQVTM and ANQGSEA. V lost 6 bases, J lost 4 bases, and 18 bases lay in between. The CDR3 extends over 14 amino acids. In DNA form, the CDR3 reads TGCAGCGTGGGGGGGGTTGGGGCGGGCACTGAAGCTTTCTTT. Protein product: CSVGGVGAGTEAFF.

This clonotype has a count of ten or more. This rearrangement joins TRBV28 to TRBJ1-2; 7 nucleotides match TRBD1. In germline, CDR1 is MDHEN, CDR2 SYDVKM. The CDR3 extends over 12 amino acids. Germline trimming cut 8 bases from V and 8 bases from J; bases unmatched to any gene: 8. CDR3 DNA: TGTGCCAGCTCCTCAGGGGGGTTCGGCTACACCTTC. Translated, it gives CASSSGGFGYTF.

This clonotype was seen ten or more times. This chain joins TRBV29-1 and TRBJ1-2, with D possibly matching TRBD1 (5 bases). Germline V CDR1 and CDR2: SQVTM, ANQGSEA. This CDR3 spans 15 amino acids. Trimming took 7 bases from V and 4 from J, leaving 22 bases between them. CDR3 nucleotide sequence: TGCAGCGCCGAAGGTTCGGTGGAGGGACTCTATGGCTACACCTTC. This sequence encodes CSAEGSVEGLYGYTF.

This clonotype was recorded at least ten times. The chain joins TRBV30 to TRBJ1-2; D gene unclear. The CDR3 sequence is 12 residues long. The germline V gene has CDR1 GTSNPN and CDR2 SVGIG (reference sequence). V lost 4 bases to trimming and J lost 0 bases, with 6 bases between them. This CDR3 reads CAWTIANYGYTF. The CDR3 DNA sequence: TGTGCCTGGACCATAGCTAACTATGGCTACACCTTC.

This clonotype was recorded many times. The chain has TRBV12-3 or TRBV12-4 and TRBJ1-1; no clear D. The CDR3 sequence is 12 residues long. The germline V and J ends were trimmed by 3 bases and 12 bases, with 14 bases remaining between them. CDR3 loop: CASSFGRFWTFF. CDR3 nucleotides: TGTGCCAGCAGTTTTGGGCGGTTTTGGACTTTCTTT.

The chain uses TRBV20-1 and TRBJ2-6; weak D call: TRBD2 (6 bases). This CDR3 spans 18 amino acids. The V gene's germline CDR1 is DFQATT and CDR2 SNEGSKA (reference sequence). V dropped 0 bases and J dropped 0 bases, with 15 bases sitting between them. The CDR3 DNA follows: TGCAGTGCTAGAGATACGGGAGAGGCCGTCTCTGGGGCCAACGTCCTGACTTTC. This codes for CSARDTGEAVSGANVLTF.

This chain links TRBV10-2 with TRBJ2-7; D is possibly TRBD1 or TRBD2 (5 bases each). This CDR3 comprises 14 residues. V shed 6 bases and J shed 3 bases, with 15 bases lying between them. Germline V gives CDR1 WSHSY, CDR2 SAAADI. CDR3 sequence reads: CASRDWDRGYEQYF. The CDR3 nucleotides are TGCGCCAGCAGAGATTGGGACCGCGGCTACGAGCAGTACTTC.

This clonotype was seen a handful of times. V gene TRBV10-3 combines with J gene TRBJ1-1; D remains unclear. Looked up from germline, CDR1 is ENHRY and CDR2 is SYGVKD. Trimming cost V 7 bases and J 1 base, with 10 bases left between them. This CDR3 is built from 13 residues. Here the CDR3 DNA reads TGTGCCATCAATGCTCGGGCGAACACTGAAGCTTTCTTT. Residues: CAINARANTEAFF.

This clonotype was seen a handful of times. The genes are TRBV7-2 and TRBJ2-7, with D unresolved. CDR3 length: 12 residues. The V end was cut by 1 base, the J end by 7 bases, with 8 bases between. Germline V gene data show CDR1 as SGHTA and CDR2 as FQGNSA. CDR3 protein: CASSLEVWEQYF. The DNA of the CDR3 is TGTGCCAGCAGCTTAGAGGTTTGGGAGCAGTACTTC.

The genes are TRBV5-6 and TRBJ1-1, with a tentative D call TRBD1 (6 bases). Germline CDR1 and CDR2: SGHDT and YYEEEE. Between the trimmed V and J ends, which lost 0 bases and 11 bases, there was a span of 8 bases. The CDR3 spans 11 residues. The CDR3 region is CASSLDRVAFF. CDR3 in DNA: TGTGCCAGCAGCTTGGACAGGGTGGCTTTCTTT.

The CDR3 loop reads CATRETGVETQYF. The DNA for the CDR3 is TGTGCCACCAGGGAGACAGGCGTCGAGACCCAGTACTTC. J is TRBJ2-5 and V is TRBV24-1; a possible D gene is TRBD1 (6 bases). Trimming stripped 7 bases from V and 5 bases from J, with 13 bases between. CDR3 length equals 13 residues. The V gene's germline CDR1 is KGHDR and CDR2 SFDVKD.

V is TRBV11-2 and J is TRBJ2-7; tentatively, D is TRBD1 (5 bases). The CDR3 sequence is 15 residues long. Germline lookup yields CDR1 SGHAT and CDR2 FQNNGV. V dropped 5 bases and J dropped 4 bases, with 18 bases sitting between them. For the CDR3, the DNA is TGTGCCAGCAGCCGCGACTTCAGGGTAGCTTACGAGCAGTACTTC. The encoded protein is CASSRDFRVAYEQYF.

For this clonotype: The junction and the germline gene differ at one end; a read error may be behind it. The V call is TRBV20-1, the J call TRBJ2-1; 10 positions agree with TRBD1. CDR3 length: 15 amino acids. Germline CDR1 and CDR2: DFQATT and SNEGSKA (reference sequence). CDR3: CSARGRDRGWDEQFF. CDR3 coding DNA: TGCAGTGCCAGAGGCCGGGACAGGGGCTGGGATGAGCAGTTCTTC.

In this sample, this clonotype turned up a few times. In nucleotides, the CDR3 is TGTGCCAGCAGCTCCGGGACAGCCCGGACCCAGTACTTC. This encodes CASSSGTARTQYF. The chain has TRBV7-9 and TRBJ2-5; 7 positions agree with TRBD1. Germline assignment: CDR1 SEHNR and CDR2 FQNEAQ (reference sequence). V shed 4 bases and J 7 bases; nucleotides not matched to a gene: 6. The CDR3 sequence is 13 residues long.

This clonotype was seen ten or more times. The chain couples TRBV2 to TRBJ1-4, with D possibly matching TRBD1 (5 bases). V lost 11 bases to trimming and J lost 0 bases, with 10 bases between them. The germline gives CDR1 SNHLY, CDR2 FYNNEI. The CDR3 runs 13 residues. This CDR3 is CAGKQATNEKLFF. CDR3 bases: TGTGCCGGAAAACAGGCAACTAATGAAAAACTGTTTTTT.

The chain joins TRBV11-2 to TRBJ2-1; 10 bases are shared with TRBD2. In germline, CDR1 is SGHAT, CDR2 FQNNGV. J lost 6 bases, V lost 10 bases, and 6 bases had no gene match. This CDR3 is 13 amino acids long. The CDR3 here is CATRLAGVNEQFF. The CDR3 DNA reads TGTGCCACGAGGCTAGCGGGAGTCAATGAGCAGTTCTTC.

This clonotype has a count of ten or more. This chain links TRBV28 with TRBJ2-4; D uncertain. The CDR3 length is 15 residues. The V end was cut by 5 bases, the J end by 8 bases, with 19 bases between. Germline lookup yields CDR1 MDHEN and CDR2 SYDVKM. The CDR3 DNA reads TGTGCCAGCAGTGAATCCTCCCCGGCCCTGGACATTCAGTACTTC. Encoded protein: CASSESSPALDIQYF.